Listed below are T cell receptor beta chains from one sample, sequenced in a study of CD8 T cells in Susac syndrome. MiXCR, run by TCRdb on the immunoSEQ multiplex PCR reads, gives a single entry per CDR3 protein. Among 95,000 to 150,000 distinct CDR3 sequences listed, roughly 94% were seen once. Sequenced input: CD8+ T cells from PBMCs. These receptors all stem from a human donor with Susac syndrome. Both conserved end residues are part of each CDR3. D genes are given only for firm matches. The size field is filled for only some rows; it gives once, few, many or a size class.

CDR3 protein: CASQPGQGPYEQYF; CDR3 DNA: TGTGCCAGCCAACCGGGACAGGGCCCCTACGAGCAGTACTTC; clone size: -; V gene: TRBV19; D gene: TRBD1; J gene: TRBJ2-7
CDR3 protein: CASSIGVNTEAFF; CDR3 DNA: TGTGCCAGTAGTATTGGGGTGAACACTGAAGCTTTCTTT; clone size: few; V gene: TRBV19; D gene: -; J gene: TRBJ1-1
CDR3 protein: CASSSRPQSHPYEQYF; CDR3 DNA: TGTGCCAGCAGCTCCCGTCCCCAGAGCCACCCCTACGAGCAGTACTTC; clone size: -; V gene: TRBV7-2; D gene: -; J gene: TRBJ2-7
CDR3 protein: CASSPTATGHSYEQYF; CDR3 DNA: TGTGCCAGCAGCCCTACGGCCACGGGACATTCCTACGAGCAGTACTTC; clone size: -; V gene: TRBV7-8; D gene: -; J gene: TRBJ2-7
CDR3 protein: CASSGRVGEQFF; CDR3 DNA: TGTGCCAGCAGTGGCAGGGTTGGTGAGCAGTTCTTC; clone size: -; V gene: TRBV2; D gene: -; J gene: TRBJ2-1
CDR3 protein: CSARGVLRLYNEQFF; CDR3 DNA: TGCAGTGCTAGAGGGGTCTTACGCCTCTACAATGAGCAGTTCTTC; clone size: -; V gene: TRBV20-1; D gene: -; J gene: TRBJ2-1
CDR3 protein: CASSFQGGLTDTQYF; CDR3 DNA: TGTGCCAGCAGCTTTCAAGGGGGCCTCACAGATACGCAGTATTTT; clone size: once; V gene: TRBV7-3; D gene: TRBD1; J gene: TRBJ2-3
CDR3 protein: CASSGEGTEAFF; CDR3 DNA: TGTGCCAGCAGTGGTGAGGGCACTGAAGCTTTCTTT; clone size: -; V gene: TRBV6-5; D gene: -; J gene: TRBJ1-1
CDR3 protein: CASSLLSGGGGDEQFF; CDR3 DNA: TGTGCCAGCAGCTTACTTTCGGGCGGGGGTGGCGATGAGCAGTTCTTC; clone size: -; V gene: TRBV7-9; D gene: TRBD2; J gene: TRBJ2-1
CDR3 protein: CASSPETPGAPQGAFF; CDR3 DNA: TGCGCCAGCAGCCCGGAAACCCCCGGGGCGCCTCAGGGAGCTTTCTTT; clone size: -; V gene: TRBV5-1; D gene: -; J gene: TRBJ1-1
CDR3 protein: CASSVDVNFYGYTF; CDR3 DNA: TGTGCCAGCAGCGTAGATGTCAATTTCTATGGCTACACCTTC; clone size: -; V gene: TRBV9; D gene: -; J gene: TRBJ1-2
CDR3 protein: CASAEGGPPGETQYF; CDR3 DNA: TGTGCCAGCGCGGAGGGAGGGCCGCCCGGCGAGACCCAGTACTTC; clone size: -; V gene: TRBV12-3/TRBV12-4; D gene: TRBD2; J gene: TRBJ2-5
CDR3 protein: CASSDRSYEQYF; CDR3 DNA: TGTGCCAGCAGCGACAGGTCCTACGAGCAGTACTTC; clone size: few; V gene: TRBV13; D gene: -; J gene: TRBJ2-7
CDR3 protein: CASSSPDRGGRTDTQYF; CDR3 DNA: TGTGCCAGCAGCTCCCCAGACCGAGGGGGCCGCACAGATACGCAGTATTTT; clone size: once; V gene: TRBV11-2; D gene: TRBD1; J gene: TRBJ2-3
CDR3 protein: CASSLGQMNTGELFF; CDR3 DNA: TGTGCCAGCAGCTTAGGGCAGATGAACACCGGGGAGCTGTTTTTT; clone size: once; V gene: TRBV11-1; D gene: -; J gene: TRBJ2-2
CDR3 protein: CASQGVGTQYF; CDR3 DNA: TGTGCCAGCCAAGGAGTCGGTACGCAGTATTTT; clone size: once; V gene: TRBV7-6; D gene: -; J gene: TRBJ2-3
CDR3 protein: CSARDTRVRANEQFF; CDR3 DNA: TGCAGTGCTAGAGACACCCGCGTCAGGGCCAATGAGCAGTTCTTC; clone size: -; V gene: TRBV20-1; D gene: -; J gene: TRBJ2-1
CDR3 protein: CASSKSGGQETQYF; CDR3 DNA: TGTGCCAGCAGCAAGAGCGGGGGGCAAGAGACCCAGTACTTC; clone size: once; V gene: TRBV9; D gene: TRBD2; J gene: TRBJ2-5
CDR3 protein: CASSLLAGGSQGTQYF; CDR3 DNA: TGTGCCAGCAGTTTACTAGCGGGGGGCTCGCAGGGGACCCAGTACTTC; clone size: -; V gene: TRBV12-3/TRBV12-4; D gene: TRBD2; J gene: TRBJ2-5
CDR3 protein: CASSHSTGQETQYF; CDR3 DNA: TGTGCCAGCAGCCACTCAACAGGTCAAGAGACCCAGTACTTC; clone size: -; V gene: TRBV12-3/TRBV12-4; D gene: -; J gene: TRBJ2-5
CDR3 protein: CASSEFRRQQETQYF; CDR3 DNA: TGTGCCAGCAGTGAATTCCGCAGGCAGCAAGAGACCCAGTACTTC; clone size: -; V gene: TRBV2; D gene: -; J gene: TRBJ2-5
CDR3 protein: CASSSGPTDTQYF; CDR3 DNA: TGTGCCAGCAGCTCCGGACCCACAGATACGCAGTATTTT; clone size: few; V gene: TRBV7-9; D gene: -; J gene: TRBJ2-3
CDR3 protein: CSVAANEQFF; CDR3 DNA: TGCAGCGTTGCCGCCAACGAGCAGTTCTTC; clone size: few; V gene: TRBV29-1; D gene: -; J gene: TRBJ2-1
CDR3 protein: CASSGGTGQTSNYGYTF; CDR3 DNA: TGTGCCAGCAGCGGAGGGACAGGACAGACTTCTAACTATGGCTACACCTTC; clone size: -; V gene: TRBV9; D gene: TRBD1; J gene: TRBJ1-2
CDR3 protein: CASSSAEWGDEQFF; CDR3 DNA: TGTGCCAGCAGTTCAGCCGAATGGGGGGATGAGCAGTTCTTC; clone size: -; V gene: TRBV6-2/TRBV6-3; D gene: -; J gene: TRBJ2-1
CDR3 protein: CASSIPDRGQETQYF; CDR3 DNA: TGTGCCAGCAGCATACCGGACAGGGGGCAAGAGACCCAGTACTTC; clone size: -; V gene: TRBV7-9; D gene: TRBD1; J gene: TRBJ2-5
CDR3 protein: CASSYGTGGNEQFF; CDR3 DNA: TGTGCCAGCAGCTACGGGACAGGGGGCAATGAGCAGTTCTTC; clone size: -; V gene: TRBV5-4; D gene: TRBD1; J gene: TRBJ2-1
CDR3 protein: CASSQEFRTDTFF; CDR3 DNA: TGTGCCAGCAGCCAAGAATTTCGGACAGATACGTTCTTC; clone size: -; V gene: TRBV4-2; D gene: -; J gene: TRBJ2-1
CDR3 protein: CASSHGEVEAFF; CDR3 DNA: TGTGCCAGCAGTCACGGGGAGGTTGAAGCTTTCTTT; clone size: -; V gene: TRBV6-6; D gene: -; J gene: TRBJ1-1